This TCR beta chain was identified in a study of T-cell reconstitution after alpha-beta-depleted transplantation in children. Unique molecular identifiers were used to barcode this TCRbeta library. TCRdb processed the PCR reads anew with MiXCR; each CDR3 protein has one entry. This sample has about 200,000 distinct CDR3 sequences, with 17% found just once. Germline loops: CDR1 ENHRY, CDR2 SYGVKD. V lost 3 bases and J 8 bases, leaving 11 bases between the germline ends. The CDR3 runs to 13 residues. The receptor was isolated from a male patient between 2 and 10 years old who had a stem cell transplant for acute lymphoblastic leukemia, so the T cells may come from the graft donor. Sequencing was performed on PBMCs, mostly from graft donor cells, taken 360 days after TCRalphabeta/CD19-depleted stem cell transplant. The V gene is TRBV10-3, the J gene TRBJ1-5; D is undetermined. The DNA of the CDR3 is TGTGCCATCAGTGAAATGGAACACAAGCCCCAGCATTTT. Translated, it gives CAISEMEHKPQHF.